The 23 T cell receptor beta chains presented below share a single source sample, sequenced in a study of cytomegalovirus exposure and HLA in healthy donors. 60 Vbeta and 13 Jbeta primers were used in PCR. The method was immunoSEQ multiplex PCR; TCRdb's version includes in-frame clones alone and lacks a portion of them. Among 90,000 to 140,000 clones, approximately 69% were seen once, and the ten largest hold 3.2%. Sequenced: PBMCs. The receptor set was obtained from a man aged 25-45 years in good health and CMV-seronegative.

This chain uses TRBV4-1 with TRBJ2-1; D call uncertain. CDR3 length: 15 residues. V lost 1 base, J lost 1 base, and 8 bases lay in between. Germline lookup yields CDR1 MGHRA and CDR2 YSYEKL. The CDR3 reads CASSQGPSSYNEQFF. The DNA for the CDR3 is TGCGCCAGCAGCCAAGGGCCTTCGTCCTACAATGAGCAGTTCTTC.

The V call is TRBV29-1, the J call TRBJ2-1, with 7 bases aligning to TRBD2. V dropped 4 bases and J dropped 0; count of bases not matched to a gene: 3. CDR1 is SQVTM, CDR2 ANQGSEA, per germline. The CDR3 is 14 residues long. CDR3 bases: TGCAGCGTTGGATCGGGGGGCTCCTACAATGAGCAGTTCTTC. Residues: CSVGSGGSYNEQFF.

The chain has TRBV6-5 and TRBJ2-7, with 10 nucleotides matching TRBD1. The CDR3 is made up of 15 amino acids. Germline lookup yields CDR1 MNHEY and CDR2 SVGAGI. Germline trimming cut 6 bases from V and 4 bases from J; bases unmatched to any gene: 9. This chain's CDR3 is CASRPDRGLQYEQYF. CDR3 nucleotide sequence: TGTGCCAGCAGACCCGACAGGGGGCTTCAATACGAGCAGTACTTC.

The chain joins TRBV18 to TRBJ2-7; 8 bases match TRBD2. From germline, CDR1 is KGHSH and CDR2 LQKENI. The V segment lost 2 bases and the J segment 0 bases; nucleotides outside the gene matches: 3. The CDR3 runs to 15 residues. DNA for the CDR3: TGTGCCAGCTCACCAAGAACTAGCGGCTCCTACGAGCAGTACTTC. Translating it yields CASSPRTSGSYEQYF.

The chain couples TRBV6-6 to TRBJ1-5; 9 bases line up with TRBD1. The CDR3 is 16 residues long. The V segment lost 4 bases and the J segment 2 bases; nucleotides outside the gene matches: 6. Germline CDR1 is MNHNY and CDR2 is SVGAGI (reference sequence). The CDR3 here is CASSSTDRGGNQPQHF. The CDR3 DNA reads TGTGCCAGCAGTTCCACGGACAGGGGAGGCAATCAGCCCCAGCATTTT.

J is TRBJ1-1 and V is TRBV28; a possible D gene is TRBD1 (5 bases). The CDR3 runs 12 residues. Germline V CDR1 and CDR2: MDHEN, SYDVKM. V lost 8 bases and J 4 bases, leaving 11 bases between the germline ends. CDR3 in amino acids: CASWGGSTEAFF. The CDR3 region has the DNA TGTGCCAGCTGGGGGGGGAGCACTGAAGCTTTCTTT.

The J gene is TRBJ2-5, the V gene TRBV5-4; D gene uncertain. With 4 bases removed from V and 0 bases from J, the gap between germline ends came to 10 bases. CDR1 is SGHNT, CDR2 YYREEE, per germline (reference sequence). The CDR3 length is 14 residues. CDR3 region: CASSPPTDQETQYF. The CDR3 DNA is TGTGCCAGCAGCCCCCCCACGGACCAAGAGACCCAGTACTTC.

The genes are TRBV19 and TRBJ2-1; 15 bases match TRBD2. CDR3 length equals 17 residues. V trimming: 7 bases; J trimming: 2 bases; junction bases outside the gene matches: 6. Germline V gene lookup returns CDR1 LNHDA and CDR2 SQIVND (reference sequence). CDR3 DNA: TGTGCCAGTACCGGACTAGCGGGAGGGGAGGCCTACAATGAGCAGTTCTTC. Translation gives CASTGLAGGEAYNEQFF.

The genes are TRBV10-2 and TRBJ2-2; tentative D call: TRBD2 (6 bases). Between the trimmed V and J ends, which lost 6 bases and 4 bases, there was a span of 15 bases. CDR3 length: 15 residues. CDR1 and CDR2 from the germline V gene are WSHSY and SAAADI. The CDR3 loop reads CASREAGRSTGELFF. The CDR3 bases are TGCGCCAGCAGGGAGGCGGGACGTTCCACCGGGGAGCTGTTTTTT.

This clone was seen more than once but under ten times. J is TRBJ2-1 and V is TRBV19; 7 bases are a match to TRBD2. The CDR3 contains 15 residues. CDR1 is LNHDA, CDR2 SQIVND, per germline (reference sequence). The ends lost 3 bases at V and 5 bases at J; junction bases unmatched: 7. Written as DNA, the CDR3 is TGTGCCAGTAGTATCTGGGGGGGGTCGGACAATGAGCAGTTCTTC. Amino acids: CASSIWGGSDNEQFF.

This sequence joins TRBV5-1 and TRBJ2-1, with a tentative D call TRBD1 (6 bases). V lost 0 bases to trimming and J lost 7 bases, with 11 bases between them. The germline CDR1 and CDR2 sequences are SGHRS and YFSETQ. This CDR3 comprises 14 residues. The CDR3 nucleotides are TGCGCCAGCAGCTTGGAGCATACAGGGAATGAGCAGTTCTTC. This translates into CASSLEHTGNEQFF.

The chain uses TRBV9 and TRBJ1-1, with D unclear. V was trimmed by 3 bases and J by 12 bases, leaving 12 bases between them. The CDR3 is 11 amino acids. Germline V gives CDR1 SGDLS, CDR2 YYNGEE. The CDR3 reads CASSGPGETFF. The CDR3 DNA reads TGTGCCAGCAGCGGCCCGGGAGAAACTTTCTTT.

The chain combines TRBV30 with TRBJ1-6, with a tentative D call TRBD1 (5 bases). Germline values: CDR1 GTSNPN, CDR2 SVGIG (reference sequence). The CDR3 has 11 amino acids. The CDR3 region is CAVGGVASLHF. The CDR3 bases are TGTGCGGTGGGGGGTGTGGCTTCCCTCCACTTT.

The chain is built from TRBV5-6 and TRBJ2-3, with unresolved D. Deletions cut 4 bases from V and 2 bases from J, with 8 bases between. Germline V gives CDR1 SGHDT, CDR2 YYEEEE. This CDR3 is 13 amino acids long. The CDR3 sequence: CASSNDNTDTQYF. CDR3 nucleotides: TGTGCCAGCAGCAATGACAACACAGATACGCAGTATTTT.

This chain connects TRBV11-2 to TRBJ2-6, with D perhaps matching TRBD2 (5 bases). V was clipped by 2 bases and J by 0 bases, with 11 bases between them. Germline assignment: CDR1 SGHAT and CDR2 FQNNGV. The CDR3 sequence is 17 residues long. The CDR3 region has the DNA TGTGCCAGCAGCTTAATAGCGTTCCGCTCTGGGGCCAACGTCCTGACTTTC. Translated, it gives CASSLIAFRSGANVLTF.

The chain joins TRBV5-6 to TRBJ2-5, with TRBD2 matching over 11 bases. After removal of 4 bases from V and 0 bases from J, the junction contained 5 bases not matched to a gene. Germline V gene data show CDR1 as SGHDT and CDR2 as YYEEEE. The CDR3 consists of 16 residues. The CDR3 DNA reads TGTGCCAGCAGCGACCAGACTAGCGGGAACCAAGAGACCCAGTACTTC. Translated: CASSDQTSGNQETQYF.

The genes are TRBV6-6 and TRBJ1-1, with 9 bases identical to TRBD1. The V segment lost 0 bases and the J segment 5 bases; nucleotides outside the gene matches: 1. This CDR3 has 14 amino acids. From germline, CDR1 is MNHNY and CDR2 SVGAGI (reference sequence). The CDR3 DNA is TGTGCCAGCAGTTACTCGGACAGGGGAACTGAAGCTTTCTTT. This gives the protein CASSYSDRGTEAFF.

J is TRBJ2-3 and V is TRBV7-3; the D is unclear. V gave up 8 bases and J gave up 4 bases, with 16 bases separating them. The V gene's germline CDR1 is SGHTA and CDR2 FQGTGA. The CDR3 contains 14 residues. DNA of the CDR3: TGTGCCAGCGCCACGGGTCCCAAGTCAGATACGCAGTATTTT. Translation: CASATGPKSDTQYF.

The V gene is TRBV28, the J gene TRBJ2-7, with D perhaps TRBD1 (5 bases). This CDR3 comprises 16 residues. The germline CDR1 and CDR2 sequences are MDHEN and SYDVKM. The germline V and J ends were trimmed by 3 bases and 0 bases, with 15 bases remaining between them. The CDR3, as DNA: TGTGCCAGCAGTTTTCTCGACAGCCCGAACTCCTACGAGCAGTACTTC. Translation gives CASSFLDSPNSYEQYF.

The chain recombines TRBV7-2 with TRBJ2-7; 11 bases are a match to TRBD2. Germline trimming cut 5 bases from V and 3 bases from J; bases unmatched to any gene: 6. Germline V gene sequence: CDR1 SGHTA, CDR2 FQGNSA. CDR3 length: 15 amino acids. CDR3: CASSRLAGGGYEQYF. CDR3 sequence (DNA): TGTGCCAGCAGCCGATTAGCGGGAGGGGGCTACGAGCAGTACTTC.

The chain uses TRBV5-6 and TRBJ2-3, with TRBD2 matching 10 bases. V dropped 2 bases and J dropped 4; count of bases not matched to a gene: 10. Looked up from germline, CDR1 is SGHDT and CDR2 is YYEEEE. CDR3 length equals 17 residues. CDR3 residues: CASSFLTSGLVSDTQYF. CDR3 in DNA: TGTGCCAGCAGCTTCCTGACTAGCGGGTTGGTGTCAGATACGCAGTATTTT.

The chain is built from TRBV6-5 and TRBJ1-4; 7 bases line up with TRBD1. Germline CDR1 MNHEY, CDR2 SVGAGI. The V and J ends lost 7 bases and 8 bases, in that order; junction bases with no gene match: 13. There are 15 residues in the CDR3. CDR3 coding DNA: TGTGCCAGCAACCCTAGACAGGGAACAAGCGAAAAACTGTTTTTT. It translates to CASNPRQGTSEKLFF.

Here the CDR3 DNA reads TGCGCCAGCAGCCCTCCCGGGACTAGCGGATCATTCTCTGGGGCCAACGTCCTGACTTTC. This codes for CASSPPGTSGSFSGANVLTF. V and J are TRBV4-1 and TRBJ2-6, with TRBD2 identical over 11 bases. The J segment lost 0 bases and the V segment lost 4 bases, leaving 11 bases of the junction unmatched. Germline lookup yields CDR1 MGHRA and CDR2 YSYEKL. There are 20 residues in the CDR3.